A single T cell receptor beta chain is shown here with its context. Sequencing used immunoSEQ multiplex PCR; TCRdb keeps in-frame clones, though not all of them. The data show approximately 52,000 clones, 85% to 90% seen once. This CDR3 comprises 14 residues. V was trimmed by 5 bases and J by 2 bases, leaving 10 bases between them. Germline loops: CDR1 KGHSH, CDR2 LQKENI. Specified time point: pretreatment peripheral blood. Locally advanced or metastatic urothelial carcinoma was diagnosed in the patients. Each patient supplied 1 to 8 pretreatment and on-treatment samples. The entry originates in a study of PD-L1 blockade in urothelial cancer.

The V call is TRBV18, the J call TRBJ2-1; D gene ambiguous. The sequence was collected from a man aged 70-80 years with urothelial cancer. The input for sequencing was PBMCs, taken around atezolizumab (anti-PD-L1) treatment. The DNA for the CDR3 is TGTGCCAGCTCAACGGGTGCTCCCTACAATGAGCAGTTCTTC. Its protein product is CASSTGAPYNEQFF.